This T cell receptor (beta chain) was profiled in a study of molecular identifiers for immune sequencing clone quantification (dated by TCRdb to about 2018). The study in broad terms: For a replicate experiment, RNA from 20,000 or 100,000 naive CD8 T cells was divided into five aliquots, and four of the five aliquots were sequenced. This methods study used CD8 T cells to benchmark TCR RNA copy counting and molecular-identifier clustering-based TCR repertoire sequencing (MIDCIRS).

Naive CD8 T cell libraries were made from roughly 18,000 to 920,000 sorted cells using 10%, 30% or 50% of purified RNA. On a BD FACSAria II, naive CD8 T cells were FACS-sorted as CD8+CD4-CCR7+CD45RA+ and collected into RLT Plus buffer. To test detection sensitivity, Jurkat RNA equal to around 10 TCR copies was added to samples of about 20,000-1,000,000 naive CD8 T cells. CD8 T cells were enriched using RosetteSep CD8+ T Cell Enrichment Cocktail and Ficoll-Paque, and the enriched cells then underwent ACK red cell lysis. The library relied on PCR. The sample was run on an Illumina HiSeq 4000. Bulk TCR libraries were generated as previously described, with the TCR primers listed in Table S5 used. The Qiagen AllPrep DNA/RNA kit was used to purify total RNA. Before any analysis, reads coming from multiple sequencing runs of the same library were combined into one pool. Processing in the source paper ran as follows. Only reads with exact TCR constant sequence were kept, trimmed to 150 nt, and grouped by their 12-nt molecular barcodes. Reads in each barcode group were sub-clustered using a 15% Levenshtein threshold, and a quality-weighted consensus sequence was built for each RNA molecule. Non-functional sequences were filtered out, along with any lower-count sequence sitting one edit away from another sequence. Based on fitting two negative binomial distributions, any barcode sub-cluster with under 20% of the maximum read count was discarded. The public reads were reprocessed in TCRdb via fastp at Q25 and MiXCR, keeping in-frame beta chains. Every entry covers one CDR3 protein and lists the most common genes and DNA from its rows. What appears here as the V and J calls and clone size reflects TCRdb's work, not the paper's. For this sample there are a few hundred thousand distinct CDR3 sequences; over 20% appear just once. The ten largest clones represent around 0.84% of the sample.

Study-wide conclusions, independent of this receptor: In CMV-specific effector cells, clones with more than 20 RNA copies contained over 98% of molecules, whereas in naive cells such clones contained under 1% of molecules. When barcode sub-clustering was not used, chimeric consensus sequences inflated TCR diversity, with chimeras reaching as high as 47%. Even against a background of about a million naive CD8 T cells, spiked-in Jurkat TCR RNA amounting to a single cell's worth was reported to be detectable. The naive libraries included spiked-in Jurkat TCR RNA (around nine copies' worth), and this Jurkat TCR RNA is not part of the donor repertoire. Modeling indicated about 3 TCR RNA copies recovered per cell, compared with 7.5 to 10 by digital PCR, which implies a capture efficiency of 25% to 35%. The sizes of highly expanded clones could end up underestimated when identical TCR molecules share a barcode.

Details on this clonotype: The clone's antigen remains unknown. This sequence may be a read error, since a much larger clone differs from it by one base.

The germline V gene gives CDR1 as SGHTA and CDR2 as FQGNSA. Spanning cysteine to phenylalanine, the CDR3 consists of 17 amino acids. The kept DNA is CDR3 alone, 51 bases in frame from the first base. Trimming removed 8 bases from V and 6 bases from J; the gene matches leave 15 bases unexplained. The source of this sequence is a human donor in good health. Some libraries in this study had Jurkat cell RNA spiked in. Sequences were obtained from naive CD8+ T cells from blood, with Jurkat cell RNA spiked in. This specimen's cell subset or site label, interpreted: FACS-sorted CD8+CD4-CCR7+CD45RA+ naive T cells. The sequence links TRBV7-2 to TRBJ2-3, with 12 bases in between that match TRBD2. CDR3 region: CASGRTSGLAGMDTQYF. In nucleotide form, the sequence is TGTGCCAGCGGTCGAACCAGCGGACTAGCGGGGATGGATACGCAGTATTTT.